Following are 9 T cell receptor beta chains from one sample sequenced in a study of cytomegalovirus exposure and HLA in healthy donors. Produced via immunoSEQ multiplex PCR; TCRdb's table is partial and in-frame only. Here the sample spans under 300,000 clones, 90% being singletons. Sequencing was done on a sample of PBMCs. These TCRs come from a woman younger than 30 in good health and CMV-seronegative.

CDR3 protein: CASSAGDVPHEKLFF. The CDR3 DNA sequence: TGTGCCAGCAGCGCGGGGGACGTACCACATGAAAAACTGTTTTTT. This sequence joins TRBV9 and TRBJ1-4; a possible D gene is TRBD1 (5 bases). Trimming shortened V by 3 bases and J by 6 bases, and 15 bases separated the two germline ends. Germline V gene lookup returns CDR1 SGDLS and CDR2 YYNGEE. This CDR3 comprises 15 residues.

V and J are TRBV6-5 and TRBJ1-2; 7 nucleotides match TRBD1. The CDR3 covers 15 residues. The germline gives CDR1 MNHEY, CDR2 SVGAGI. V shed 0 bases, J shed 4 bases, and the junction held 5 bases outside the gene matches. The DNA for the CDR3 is TGTGCCAGCAGTTACTCTCCGGACAGGTCCTATGGCTACACCTTC. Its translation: CASSYSPDRSYGYTF.

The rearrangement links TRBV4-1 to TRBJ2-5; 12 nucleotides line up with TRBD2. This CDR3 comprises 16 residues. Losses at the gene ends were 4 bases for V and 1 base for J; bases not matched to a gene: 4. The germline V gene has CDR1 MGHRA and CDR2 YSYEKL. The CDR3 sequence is CASSPLAGGPQETQYF. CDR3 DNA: TGCGCCAGCAGCCCGCTAGCGGGGGGGCCCCAAGAGACCCAGTACTTC.

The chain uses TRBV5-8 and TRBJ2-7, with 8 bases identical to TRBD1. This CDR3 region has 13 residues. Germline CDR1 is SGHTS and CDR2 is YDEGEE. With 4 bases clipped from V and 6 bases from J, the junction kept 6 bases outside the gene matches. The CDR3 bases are TGTGCCAGCAGCACGACAGGGGAAGGCGAGCAGTACTTC. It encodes CASSTTGEGEQYF.

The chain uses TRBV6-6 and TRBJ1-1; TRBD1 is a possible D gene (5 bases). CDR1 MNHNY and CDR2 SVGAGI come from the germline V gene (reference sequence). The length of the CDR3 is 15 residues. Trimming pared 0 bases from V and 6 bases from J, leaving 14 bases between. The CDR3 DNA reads TGTGCCAGCAGTTACTCGACGAGCAGGGCGTCTGAAGCTTTCTTT. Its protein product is CASSYSTSRASEAFF.

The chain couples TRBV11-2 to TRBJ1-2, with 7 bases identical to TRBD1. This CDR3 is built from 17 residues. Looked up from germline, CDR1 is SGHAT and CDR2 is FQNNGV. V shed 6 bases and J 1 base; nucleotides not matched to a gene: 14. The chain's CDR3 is CASRQKGLRGDNYGYTF. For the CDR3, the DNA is TGTGCCAGCAGGCAAAAAGGGCTCAGGGGGGATAACTATGGCTACACCTTC.

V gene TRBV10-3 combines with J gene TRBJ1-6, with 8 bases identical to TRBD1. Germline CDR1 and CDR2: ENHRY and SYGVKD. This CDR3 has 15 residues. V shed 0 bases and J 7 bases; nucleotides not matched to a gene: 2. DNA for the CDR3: TGTGCCATCAGTGAGTCGTCAGGGGGCAATTCACCCCTCCACTTT. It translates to CAISESSGGNSPLHF.

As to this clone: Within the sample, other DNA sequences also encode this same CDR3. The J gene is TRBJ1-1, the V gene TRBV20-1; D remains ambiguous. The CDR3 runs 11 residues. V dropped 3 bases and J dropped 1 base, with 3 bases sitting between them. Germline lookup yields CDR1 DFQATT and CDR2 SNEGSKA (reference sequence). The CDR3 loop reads CSASRNTEAFF. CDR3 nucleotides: TGCAGTGCTAGCAGGAACACTGAAGCTTTCTTT.

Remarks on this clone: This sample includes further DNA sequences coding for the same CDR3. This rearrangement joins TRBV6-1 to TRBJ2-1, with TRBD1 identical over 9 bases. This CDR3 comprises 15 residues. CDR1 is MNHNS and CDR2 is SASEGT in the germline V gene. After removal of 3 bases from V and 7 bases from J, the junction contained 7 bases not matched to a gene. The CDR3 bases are TGTGCCAGCAGTGATTGGGGACAGGGTAGGAATGAGCAGTTCTTC. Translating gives CASSDWGQGRNEQFF.